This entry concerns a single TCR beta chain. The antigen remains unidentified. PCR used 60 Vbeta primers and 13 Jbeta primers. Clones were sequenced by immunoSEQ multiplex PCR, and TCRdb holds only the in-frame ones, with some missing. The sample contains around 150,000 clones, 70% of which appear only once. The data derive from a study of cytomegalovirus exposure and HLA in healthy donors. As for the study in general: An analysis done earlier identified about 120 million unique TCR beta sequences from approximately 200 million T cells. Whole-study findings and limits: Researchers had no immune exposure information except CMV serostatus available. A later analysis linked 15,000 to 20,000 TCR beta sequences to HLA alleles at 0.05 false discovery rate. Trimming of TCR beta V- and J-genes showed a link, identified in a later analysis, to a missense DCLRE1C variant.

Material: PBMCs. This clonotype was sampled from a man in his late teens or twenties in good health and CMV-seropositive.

The CDR3 here is CASSVGAREGETQYF. The CDR3 DNA is TGTGCCAGCAGCGTAGGGGCCAGGGAGGGGGAGACCCAGTACTTC. The chain carries TRBV9 and TRBJ2-5; 7 bases align to TRBD2. Trimming took 0 bases from V and 5 from J; bases not matched to a gene: 7. This CDR3 contains 15 residues. CDR1 is SGDLS, CDR2 YYNGEE, per germline.